A single sample gave rise to the 8 T cell receptor beta chains below, sequenced in a study of T cell responses to AZD1222 COVID-19 vaccine. Data came from immunoSEQ multiplex PCR; TCRdb stores just in-frame clones and leaves some out. This table holds around 260,000 clones, 90% to 95% found once. Sample: peripheral blood, taken on day 0 of AZD1222 vaccination. These receptors came from an adult in good health.

This sequence joins TRBV28 and TRBJ2-7; D not resolved. This CDR3 is built from 13 residues. Trimming cost V 5 bases and J 3 bases, with 11 bases left between them. Germline V gene lookup returns CDR1 MDHEN and CDR2 SYDVKM. CDR3: CASSQVFSYEQYF. The CDR3 nucleotides read TGTGCCAGCAGTCAGGTCTTCAGCTACGAGCAGTACTTC. Combining the CDR3 with reference TRBV28 and TRBJ2-7 gives the whole variable domain DVKVTQSSRYLVKRTGEKVFLECVQDMDHENMFWYRQDPGLGLRLIYFSYDVKMKEKGDIPEGYSVSREKKERFSLILESASTNQTSMYLCASSQVFSYEQYFGPGTRLTVT.

This clone was recorded once. The chain joins TRBV3-1 (or the pseudogene TRBV3-2) to TRBJ2-7; the match to TRBD1 covers 10 bases. The CDR3 is 15 amino acids. V lost 5 bases, J lost 5 bases, and 9 bases stayed unmatched. Per germline, CDR1 LGHDT and CDR2 YNNKEL (reference sequence). CDR3 bases: TGTGCCAGCAGCAAAGCCGGGACAGGGGACGACGAGCAGTACTTC. Encoded protein: CASSKAGTGDDEQYF.

This clone was found once. The V gene is TRBV28, the J gene TRBJ1-1; D is possibly TRBD1 (5 bases). The CDR3 is 15 amino acids. The V gene's germline CDR1 is MDHEN and CDR2 SYDVKM. With 5 bases removed from V and 3 bases from J, the gap between germline ends came to 16 bases. The CDR3 sequence: CASSIPGLGDTEAFF. In DNA form, the CDR3 reads TGTGCCAGCAGTATTCCGGGACTTGGGGACACTGAAGCTTTCTTT.

This clone appeared once. V gene TRBV5-1 combines with J gene TRBJ2-7, with no clear D. V shed 0 bases and J shed 3 bases, with 10 bases lying between them. CDR3 length: 14 amino acids. Germline V gene data show CDR1 as SGHRS and CDR2 as YFSETQ. CDR3 nucleotide sequence: TGCGCCAGCAGCTTGGGACTCGCTGTCTACGAGCAGTACTTC. It translates to CASSLGLAVYEQYF.

The CDR3 loop reads CASSAPGTGELFF. CDR3 sequence (DNA): TGTGCCAGCAGCGCCCCAGGAACCGGGGAGCTGTTTTTT. The V and J genes are TRBV5-4 and TRBJ2-2; D unclear. Between the trimmed V and J ends, which lost 4 bases and 5 bases, there was a span of 9 bases. Germline V gene lookup returns CDR1 SGHNT and CDR2 YYREEE (reference sequence). The CDR3 consists of 13 residues.

This clone was seen once. V and J are TRBV24-1 and TRBJ1-2, with D possibly TRBD1 on 5 matching bases. The CDR3 runs to 14 residues. Between the trimmed V and J ends, which lost 5 bases and 8 bases, there was a span of 17 bases. Germline V gene data show CDR1 as KGHDR and CDR2 as SFDVKD. The CDR3 sequence: CATSGQGTLGGYTF. DNA for the CDR3: TGTGCCACCAGTGGTCAAGGGACTTTGGGGGGCTACACCTTC.

This chain's CDR3 is CASSLEAGPGETQYF. CDR3 sequence (DNA): TGTGCCAGCAGCTTAGAGGCAGGGCCTGGGGAGACCCAGTACTTC. The chain combines TRBV11-3 with TRBJ2-5; a weak D match, TRBD1 (5 bases). Trimming took 0 bases from V and 5 from J, leaving 13 bases between them. The CDR3 extends over 15 amino acids. The germline V gene encodes CDR1 SGHNT and CDR2 YENEEA. Full variable domain (rest looked up from reference TRBV11-3 and TRBJ2-5): EAGVVQSPRYKIIEKKQPVAFWCNPISGHNTLYWYLQNLGQGPELLIRYENEEAVDDSQLPKDRFSAERLKGVDSTLKIQPAELGDSAVYLCASSLEAGPGETQYFGPGTRLLVL.

The rearrangement links TRBV2 to TRBJ2-5, with 11 bases fitting TRBD1. The CDR3 length is 18 residues. V was pared by 1 base and J by 4 bases, with 11 bases of the junction left unmatched. Looked up from germline, CDR1 is SNHLY and CDR2 is FYNNEI. For the CDR3, the DNA is TGTGCCAGCAGTGAAGGGGTTGGGACAGGGGGAAGGGGAGAGACCCAGTACTTC. It specifies CASSEGVGTGGRGETQYF.